The clone carrying this T cell receptor beta chain was recorded a few times. The antigen remains unidentified. This sample is drawn from a study of T-cell reconstitution after alpha-beta-depleted transplantation in children. Unique molecular identifiers were incorporated during preparation of the TCRbeta library. Via MiXCR, TCRdb re-called the PCR reads, giving one row per CDR3 protein. The table has about a million distinct CDR3 sequences, roughly 29% seen once. Trimming removed 0 bases at V and 3 bases at J, with 11 bases between. This CDR3 region has 15 residues. Germline CDR1 is DFQATT and CDR2 is SNEGSKA (reference sequence). Study-wide findings and caveats: A year post-transplant, T-cell counts and diversity derived mostly from newly produced T cells. Several hundred graft clones that had expanded were reportedly the source of alpha-beta T cells about two months after transplant. High day-60 TCRbeta diversity in some patients came from surviving recipient T cells and thymic progenitors.

The receptor comes from a boy younger than two who had a stem cell transplant for SCID, so the T cells may come from the graft donor. This rearrangement joins TRBV20-1 to TRBJ1-4; a weak D match, TRBD1 (5 bases). The input for sequencing was PBMCs, mostly from graft donor cells, taken 360 days after TCRalphabeta/CD19-depleted stem cell transplant. CDR3 sequence: CSARDPGRANEKLFF. The CDR3 nucleotides read TGCAGTGCTAGAGATCCGGGACGGGCTAATGAAAAACTGTTTTTT.